The rows below give T cell receptor beta chains drawn from one sample of a study of control samples from healthy donors and cancer patients. Generated by immunoSEQ multiplex PCR, the TCRdb table keeps only in-frame clones and is missing some. The sample records 150,000 to 200,000 clones, about 91% being singletons. Material for sequencing was blood. These receptors were taken from a man younger than 35 in good health. Both conserved end residues are part of each CDR3. Each record gives: D gene, clone size, J gene, CDR3 length, V gene, CDR3 protein, CDR3 DNA. The D gene is left open where the match is weak. Clone size, where shown, is once, few, many, or a class for clones that have expanded.

D gene: -; clone size: -; J gene: TRBJ1-1; CDR3 length: 15; V gene: TRBV4-1; CDR3 protein: CASSPKDIESSEAFF; CDR3 DNA: TGCGCCAGCAGTCCAAAGGACATCGAGAGTTCTGAAGCTTTCTTT
D gene: -; clone size: once; J gene: TRBJ1-3; CDR3 length: 15; V gene: TRBV7-2; CDR3 protein: CASSLEGGAGNTIYF; CDR3 DNA: TGTGCCAGCAGCTTAGAAGGGGGTGCTGGAAACACCATATATTTT
D gene: TRBD1; clone size: -; J gene: TRBJ1-2; CDR3 length: 16; V gene: TRBV27; CDR3 protein: CASSSRTGLTNYGYTF; CDR3 DNA: TGTGCCAGCAGTTCCCGGACAGGGCTGACTAACTATGGCTACACCTTC
D gene: -; clone size: -; J gene: TRBJ2-1; CDR3 length: 17; V gene: TRBV10-3; CDR3 protein: CAISDFQSSSSYNEQFF; CDR3 DNA: TGTGCCATCAGTGACTTTCAATCGTCGAGCTCCTACAATGAGCAGTTCTTC
D gene: -; clone size: -; J gene: TRBJ2-7; CDR3 length: 18; V gene: TRBV11-2; CDR3 protein: CASSFSRVGGSTSYEQYF; CDR3 DNA: TGTGCCAGCAGCTTCTCGCGGGTGGGGGGCTCTACCTCCTACGAGCAGTACTTC
D gene: -; clone size: -; J gene: TRBJ2-3; CDR3 length: 16; V gene: TRBV9; CDR3 protein: CASSVGMVDFTDTQYF; CDR3 DNA: TGTGCCAGCAGCGTAGGTATGGTGGACTTCACAGATACGCAGTATTTT
D gene: TRBD2; clone size: -; J gene: TRBJ2-3; CDR3 length: 17; V gene: TRBV15; CDR3 protein: CATSRVRGGTSTDTQYF; CDR3 DNA: TGTGCCACCAGCAGAGTTCGGGGGGGGACTAGCACAGATACGCAGTATTTT
D gene: -; clone size: -; J gene: TRBJ2-7; CDR3 length: 14; V gene: TRBV6-5; CDR3 protein: CASSFTLSSYEQYF; CDR3 DNA: TGTGCCAGCAGTTTCACGCTCAGCTCCTACGAGCAGTACTTC
D gene: TRBD1; clone size: -; J gene: TRBJ2-2; CDR3 length: 14; V gene: TRBV15; CDR3 protein: CATSGDRDTGELFF; CDR3 DNA: TGTGCCACCAGCGGGGACAGGGACACCGGGGAGCTGTTTTTT
D gene: -; clone size: -; J gene: TRBJ1-4; CDR3 length: 15; V gene: TRBV6-6; CDR3 protein: CASSYSGRTNEKLFF; CDR3 DNA: TGTGCCAGCAGTTACTCAGGGCGGACCAATGAAAAACTGTTTTTT
D gene: TRBD1; clone size: -; J gene: TRBJ2-7; CDR3 length: 14; V gene: TRBV6-2/TRBV6-3; CDR3 protein: CASSIDRALRVQYF; CDR3 DNA: TGTGCCAGCAGTATAGACAGGGCCCTGAGGGTGCAGTACTTC
D gene: -; clone size: once; J gene: TRBJ1-5; CDR3 length: 14; V gene: TRBV6-6; CDR3 protein: CASSYLEQDQPQHF; CDR3 DNA: TGTGCCAGCAGTTACCTAGAGCAGGATCAGCCCCAGCATTTT
D gene: -; clone size: -; J gene: TRBJ2-3; CDR3 length: 14; V gene: TRBV5-8; CDR3 protein: CASSFAGSTDTQYF; CDR3 DNA: TGTGCCAGCAGCTTTGCCGGGAGCACAGATACGCAGTATTTT
D gene: -; clone size: -; J gene: TRBJ1-5; CDR3 length: 17; V gene: TRBV15; CDR3 protein: CATSREDDLRRGQPQHF; CDR3 DNA: TGTGCCACCAGCAGGGAGGACGATTTAAGACGGGGTCAGCCCCAGCATTTT
D gene: -; clone size: -; J gene: TRBJ1-3; CDR3 length: 18; V gene: TRBV7-7; CDR3 protein: CASSPTAAGMGIGNTIYF; CDR3 DNA: TGTGCTAGCAGCCCGACGGCGGCGGGGATGGGGATCGGAAACACCATATATTTT
D gene: TRBD1; clone size: -; J gene: TRBJ1-3; CDR3 length: 17; V gene: TRBV6-6; CDR3 protein: CASSPRTGVSSGNTIYF; CDR3 DNA: TGTGCCAGCAGTCCCCGGACAGGTGTAAGCTCTGGAAACACCATATATTTT
D gene: -; clone size: -; J gene: TRBJ2-7; CDR3 length: 12; V gene: TRBV6-5; CDR3 protein: CASRGGDHEQYF; CDR3 DNA: TGTGCCAGCAGGGGAGGAGATCACGAGCAGTACTTC
D gene: TRBD1; clone size: -; J gene: TRBJ2-1; CDR3 length: 13; V gene: TRBV6-5; CDR3 protein: CASTPGQGNEQFF; CDR3 DNA: TGTGCCAGCACCCCGGGACAGGGTAATGAGCAGTTCTTC
D gene: -; clone size: -; J gene: TRBJ1-1; CDR3 length: 14; V gene: TRBV19; CDR3 protein: CASRLRDSGTEAFF; CDR3 DNA: TGTGCCAGCCGTTTGCGGGACTCCGGCACTGAAGCTTTCTTT
D gene: TRBD1; clone size: -; J gene: TRBJ2-7; CDR3 length: 16; V gene: TRBV6-2/TRBV6-3; CDR3 protein: CASSYSEDRATYEQYF; CDR3 DNA: TGTGCCAGCAGTTACTCGGAGGACAGGGCCACCTACGAGCAGTACTTC